The present T cell receptor (beta chain) was sequenced within a study of CD8 T cells in Susac syndrome. V shed 4 bases and J 5 bases; nucleotides not matched to a gene: 7. Germline V gene data show CDR1 as ENHRY and CDR2 as SYGVKD. The CDR3 has 14 amino acids. RNA in amounts of roughly 0.5 to 1 ug was reverse transcribed with random hexamers. The TCR beta CDR3 was amplified by immunoSEQ multiplex PCR across 54 Vbeta, 13 Jbeta. TCRdb used MiXCR to reprocess the immunoSEQ multiplex PCR reads, holding one entry per CDR3 protein. The table has about 120,000 distinct CDR3 sequences, roughly 90% seen once; the top ten hold over 0.1%.

This chain joins TRBV10-3 and TRBJ1-1; TRBD1 agrees at 7 bases. The sequenced material came from CD8+ T cells from PBMCs. This receptor was obtained from a human donor in good health. The CDR3 nucleotides read TGTGCCATCAGTGCTTCGGACAGGTTTACTGAAGCTTTCTTT. Translated: CAISASDRFTEAFF.